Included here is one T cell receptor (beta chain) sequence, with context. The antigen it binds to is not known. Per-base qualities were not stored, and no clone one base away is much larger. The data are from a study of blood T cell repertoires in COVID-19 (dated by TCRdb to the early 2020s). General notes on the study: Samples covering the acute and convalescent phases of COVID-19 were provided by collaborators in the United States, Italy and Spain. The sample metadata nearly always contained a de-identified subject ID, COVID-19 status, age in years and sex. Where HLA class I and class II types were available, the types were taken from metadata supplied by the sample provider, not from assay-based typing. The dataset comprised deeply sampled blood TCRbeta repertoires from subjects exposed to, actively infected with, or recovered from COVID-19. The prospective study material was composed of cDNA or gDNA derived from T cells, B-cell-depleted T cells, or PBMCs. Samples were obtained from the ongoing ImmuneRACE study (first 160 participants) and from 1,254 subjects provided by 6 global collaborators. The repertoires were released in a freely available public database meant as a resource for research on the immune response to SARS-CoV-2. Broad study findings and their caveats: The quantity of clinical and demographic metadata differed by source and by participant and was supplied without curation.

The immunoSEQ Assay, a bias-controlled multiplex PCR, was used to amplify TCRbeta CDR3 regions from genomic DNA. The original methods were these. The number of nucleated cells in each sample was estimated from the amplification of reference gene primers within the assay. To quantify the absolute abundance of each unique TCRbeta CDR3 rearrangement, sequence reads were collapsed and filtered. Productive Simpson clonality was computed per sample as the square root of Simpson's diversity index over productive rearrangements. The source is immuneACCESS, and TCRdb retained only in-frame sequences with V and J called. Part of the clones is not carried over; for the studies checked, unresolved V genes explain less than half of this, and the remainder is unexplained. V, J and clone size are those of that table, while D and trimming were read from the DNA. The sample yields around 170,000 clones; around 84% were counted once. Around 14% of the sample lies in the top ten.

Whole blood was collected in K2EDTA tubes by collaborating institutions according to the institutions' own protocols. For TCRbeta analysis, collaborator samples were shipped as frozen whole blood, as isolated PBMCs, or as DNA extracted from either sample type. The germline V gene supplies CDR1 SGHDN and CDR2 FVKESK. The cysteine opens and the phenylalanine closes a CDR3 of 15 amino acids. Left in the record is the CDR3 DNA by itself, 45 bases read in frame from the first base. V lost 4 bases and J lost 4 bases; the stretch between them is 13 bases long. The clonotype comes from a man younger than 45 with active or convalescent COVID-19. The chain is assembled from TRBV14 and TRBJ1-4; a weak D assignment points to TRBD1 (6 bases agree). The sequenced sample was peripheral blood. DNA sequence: TGTGCCAGCAGCCCAGAGCAGGGGCTTAATGAAAAACTGTTTTTT. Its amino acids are CASSPEQGLNEKLFF.